This paragraph covers one T cell receptor beta chain sequence. This CDR3 is also generated by other DNA sequences in the sample. The sample originates from a study of shared clonotypes between healthy human individuals. About the research overall: Contributing individuals were a couple of females and three males aged 18 to 49.

Terminally differentiated effector memory CD45RA+ cells were excluded by CCR7 positive selection of CD45RO-negative cells. The CDR3 contains 14 residues. Germline V CDR1 and CDR2: SGDLS, YYNGEE. Trimming shortened V by 0 bases and J by 0 bases, and 6 bases separated the two germline ends. The data were produced by immunoSEQ multiplex PCR, yet TCRdb's version contains in-frame clones alone and is incomplete. Of about 2 million clones listed, approximately 95% are singletons. V usage is TRBV9 and J usage is TRBJ1-1; D not certain. Sequenced sample: naive CD8+ T cells sorted from blood. This receptor was identified in a young man in good health. CDR3: CASSVAEMNTEAFF. The CDR3 coding sequence is TGTGCCAGCAGCGTAGCAGAAATGAACACTGAAGCTTTCTTT.